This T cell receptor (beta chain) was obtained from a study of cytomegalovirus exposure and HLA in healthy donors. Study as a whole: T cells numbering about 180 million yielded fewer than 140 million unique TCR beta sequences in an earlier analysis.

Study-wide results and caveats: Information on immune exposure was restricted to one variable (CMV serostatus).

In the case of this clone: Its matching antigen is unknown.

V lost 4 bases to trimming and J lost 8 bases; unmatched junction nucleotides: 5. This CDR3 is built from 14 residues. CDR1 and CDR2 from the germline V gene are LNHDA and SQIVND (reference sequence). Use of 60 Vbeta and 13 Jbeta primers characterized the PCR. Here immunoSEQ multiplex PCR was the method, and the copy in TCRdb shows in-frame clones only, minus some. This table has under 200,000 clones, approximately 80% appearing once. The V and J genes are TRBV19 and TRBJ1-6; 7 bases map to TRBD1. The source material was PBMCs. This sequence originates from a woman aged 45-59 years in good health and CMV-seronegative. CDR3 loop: CASSTRQGYSPLHF. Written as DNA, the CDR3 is TGTGCCAGTAGTACTCGACAGGGTTATTCACCCCTCCACTTT.